This TCR beta chain was captured by sequencing in a study of cytomegalovirus exposure and HLA in healthy donors. General study points: HLA alleles were associated with some 17,000 TCR beta sequences in a later analysis at 0.05 false discovery rate.

With regard to this clone: Its cognate antigen is unknown.

CDR3 length: 13 residues. Trimming removed 4 bases at V and 8 bases at J, with 14 bases between. Germline V CDR1 and CDR2: LGHNA, YNFKEQ. Primers: 60 Vbeta forward and 13 Jbeta reverse. TCRdb's table, derived via immunoSEQ multiplex PCR, lists solely in-frame clones and lacks some. The sample has about 38,000 clones, 66% seen once. This receptor was obtained from a man aged 45-65 years in good health and CMV-seropositive. The sample was PBMCs. The rearrangement links TRBV4-2 to TRBJ1-2, with D unclear. The CDR3 here is CASSLGEAKGYTF. The CDR3, as DNA: TGTGCCAGCAGCCTCGGTGAGGCGAAGGGCTACACCTTC.